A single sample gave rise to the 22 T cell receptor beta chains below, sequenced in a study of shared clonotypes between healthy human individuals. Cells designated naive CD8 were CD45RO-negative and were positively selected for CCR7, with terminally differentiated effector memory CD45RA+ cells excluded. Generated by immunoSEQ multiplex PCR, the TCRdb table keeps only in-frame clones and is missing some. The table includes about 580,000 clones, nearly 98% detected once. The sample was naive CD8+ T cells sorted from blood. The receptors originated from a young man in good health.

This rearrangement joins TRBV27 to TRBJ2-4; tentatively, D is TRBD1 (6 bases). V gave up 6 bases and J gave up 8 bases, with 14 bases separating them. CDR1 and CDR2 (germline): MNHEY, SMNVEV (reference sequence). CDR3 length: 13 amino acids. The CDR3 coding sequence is TGTGCCAGCAGGCGACAGGTTAAGGACATTCAGTACTTC. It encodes CASRRQVKDIQYF.

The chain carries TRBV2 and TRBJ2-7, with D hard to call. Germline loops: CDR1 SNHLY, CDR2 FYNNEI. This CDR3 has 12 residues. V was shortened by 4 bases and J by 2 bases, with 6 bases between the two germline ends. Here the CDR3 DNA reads TGTGCCAGCAGTGTCCCCACCTACGAGCAGTACTTC. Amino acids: CASSVPTYEQYF.

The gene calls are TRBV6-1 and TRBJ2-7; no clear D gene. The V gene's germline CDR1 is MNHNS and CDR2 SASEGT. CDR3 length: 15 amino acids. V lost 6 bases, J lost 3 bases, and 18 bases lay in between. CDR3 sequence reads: CASSPIRATGYEQYF. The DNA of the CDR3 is TGTGCCAGCAGCCCAATCCGGGCCACTGGCTACGAGCAGTACTTC.

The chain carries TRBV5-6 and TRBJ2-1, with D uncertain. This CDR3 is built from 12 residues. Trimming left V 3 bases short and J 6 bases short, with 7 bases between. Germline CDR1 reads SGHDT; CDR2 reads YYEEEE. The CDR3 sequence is CASSSYTNEQFF. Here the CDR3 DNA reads TGTGCCAGCAGCTCTTACACCAATGAGCAGTTCTTC.

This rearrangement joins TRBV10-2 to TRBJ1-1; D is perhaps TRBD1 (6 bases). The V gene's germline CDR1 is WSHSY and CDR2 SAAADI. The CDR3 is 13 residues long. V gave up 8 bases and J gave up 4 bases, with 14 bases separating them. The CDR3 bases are TGCGCCAGCTCTCGGGGGCAGGCCACTGAAGCTTTCTTT. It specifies CASSRGQATEAFF.

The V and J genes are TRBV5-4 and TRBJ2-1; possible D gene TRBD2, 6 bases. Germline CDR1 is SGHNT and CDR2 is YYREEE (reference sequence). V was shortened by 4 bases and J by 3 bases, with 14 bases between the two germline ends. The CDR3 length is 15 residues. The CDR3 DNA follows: TGTGCCAGCAGCGATTCCGGGACTTACTACAATGAGCAGTTCTTC. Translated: CASSDSGTYYNEQFF.

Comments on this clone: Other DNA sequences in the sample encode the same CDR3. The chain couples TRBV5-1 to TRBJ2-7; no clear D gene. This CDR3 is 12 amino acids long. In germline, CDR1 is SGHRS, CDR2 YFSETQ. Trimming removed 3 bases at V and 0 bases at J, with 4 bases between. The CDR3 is CASSYSSYEQYF. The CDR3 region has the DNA TGCGCCAGCAGCTACAGCTCCTACGAGCAGTACTTC.

The CDR3 protein is CASSPHGQGTGELFF. The CDR3 DNA follows: TGTGCCAGCAGCCCCCATGGGCAGGGCACCGGGGAGCTGTTTTTT. This chain joins TRBV14 and TRBJ2-2; D possibly corresponds to TRBD1 (5 bases). The CDR3 runs to 15 residues. V dropped 4 bases and J dropped 4 bases, with 13 bases sitting between them. Germline CDR1 SGHDN, CDR2 FVKESK.

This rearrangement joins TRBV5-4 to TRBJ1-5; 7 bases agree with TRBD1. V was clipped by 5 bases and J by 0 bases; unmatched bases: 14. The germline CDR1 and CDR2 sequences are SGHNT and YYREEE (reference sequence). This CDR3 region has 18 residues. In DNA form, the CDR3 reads TGTGCCAGCAGTAAATTCGGGACAGTTTCCCATAGCAATCAGCCCCAGCATTTT. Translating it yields CASSKFGTVSHSNQPQHF.

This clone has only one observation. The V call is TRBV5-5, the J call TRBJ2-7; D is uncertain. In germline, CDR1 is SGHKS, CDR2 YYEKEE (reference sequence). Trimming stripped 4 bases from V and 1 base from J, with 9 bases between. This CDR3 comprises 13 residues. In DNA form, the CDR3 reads TGTGCCAGCAGCCCGTTATTTTCCTACGAGCAGTACTTC. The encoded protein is CASSPLFSYEQYF. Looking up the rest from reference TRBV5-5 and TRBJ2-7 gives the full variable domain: DAGVTQSPTHLIKTRGQQVTLRCSPISGHKSVSWYQQVLGQGPQFIFQYYEKEERGRGNFPDRFSARQFPNYSSELNVNALLLGDSALYLCASSPLFSYEQYFGPGTRLTVT.

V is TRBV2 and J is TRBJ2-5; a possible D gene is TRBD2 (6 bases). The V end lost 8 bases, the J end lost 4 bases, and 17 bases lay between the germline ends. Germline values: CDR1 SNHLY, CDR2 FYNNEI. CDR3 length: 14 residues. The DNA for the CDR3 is TGTGCCAGCGAGCCGGGGGATATCGGAGAGACCCAGTACTTC. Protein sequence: CASEPGDIGETQYF.

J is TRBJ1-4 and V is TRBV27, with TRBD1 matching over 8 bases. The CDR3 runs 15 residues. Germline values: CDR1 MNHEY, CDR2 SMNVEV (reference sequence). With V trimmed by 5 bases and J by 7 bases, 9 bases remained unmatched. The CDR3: CASSPLTGGGEKLFF. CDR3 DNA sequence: TGTGCCAGCAGTCCCCTAACAGGGGGGGGTGAAAAACTGTTTTTT. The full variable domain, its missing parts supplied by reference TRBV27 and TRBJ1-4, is EAQVTQNPRYLITVTGKKLTVTCSQNMNHEYMSWYRQDPGLGLRQIYYSMNVEVTDKGDVPEGYKVSRKEKRNFPLILESPSPNQTSLYFCASSPLTGGGEKLFFGSGTQLSVL.

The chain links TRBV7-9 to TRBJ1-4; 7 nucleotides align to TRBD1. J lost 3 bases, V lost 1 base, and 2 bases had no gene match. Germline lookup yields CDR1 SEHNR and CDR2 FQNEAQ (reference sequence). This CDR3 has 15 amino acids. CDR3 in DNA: TGTGCCAGCAGCTTAGTTCAGGGGGCTAATGAAAAACTGTTTTTT. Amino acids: CASSLVQGANEKLFF.

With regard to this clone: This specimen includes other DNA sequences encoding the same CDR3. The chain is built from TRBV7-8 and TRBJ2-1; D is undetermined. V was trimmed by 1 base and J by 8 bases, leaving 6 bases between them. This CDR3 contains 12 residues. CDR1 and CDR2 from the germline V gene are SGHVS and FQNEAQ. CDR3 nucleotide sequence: TGTGCCAGCAGCTTAGGTGCGGATGAGCAGTTCTTC. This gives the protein CASSLGADEQFF.

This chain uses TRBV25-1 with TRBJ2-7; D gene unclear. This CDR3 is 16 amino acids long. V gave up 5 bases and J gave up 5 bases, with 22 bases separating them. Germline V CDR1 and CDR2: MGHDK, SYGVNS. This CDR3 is CASSPPVALAFHEQYF. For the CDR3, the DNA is TGTGCCAGCAGTCCTCCAGTAGCTCTGGCGTTCCACGAGCAGTACTTC.

CDR3 amino acids: CASSERGVGPHNEQFF. The CDR3 DNA is TGTGCCAGCAGCGAGCGGGGTGTCGGGCCCCACAATGAGCAGTTCTTC. The J gene is TRBJ2-1, the V gene TRBV9, with 7 nucleotides matching TRBD2. V was pared by 3 bases and J by 5 bases, with 11 bases of the junction left unmatched. Germline V gene lookup returns CDR1 SGDLS and CDR2 YYNGEE. This CDR3 spans 16 amino acids.

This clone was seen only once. CDR3 protein: CASSPPGQGFDTQYF. As DNA, the CDR3 is TGTGCCAGCAGTCCGCCGGGACAGGGGTTCGATACGCAGTATTTT. The rearrangement links TRBV7-9 to TRBJ2-3; 10 bases are a match to TRBD1. The CDR3 runs 15 residues. The J segment lost 6 bases and the V segment lost 6 bases, leaving 9 bases of the junction unmatched. Per the germline V gene, CDR1 is SEHNR and CDR2 is FQNEAQ (reference sequence).

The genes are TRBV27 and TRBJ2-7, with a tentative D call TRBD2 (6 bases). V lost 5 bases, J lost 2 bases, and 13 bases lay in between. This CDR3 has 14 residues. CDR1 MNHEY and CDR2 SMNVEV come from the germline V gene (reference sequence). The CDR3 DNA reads TGTGCCAGCAGTAACCGGGACTCCGCCTACGAGCAGTACTTC. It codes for CASSNRDSAYEQYF.

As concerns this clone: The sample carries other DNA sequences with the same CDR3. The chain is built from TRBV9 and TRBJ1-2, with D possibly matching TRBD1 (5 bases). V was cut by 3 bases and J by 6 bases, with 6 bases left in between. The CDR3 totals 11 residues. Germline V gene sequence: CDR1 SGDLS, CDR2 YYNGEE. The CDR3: CASSARDGYTF. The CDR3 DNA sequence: TGTGCCAGCAGCGCCAGGGATGGCTACACCTTC. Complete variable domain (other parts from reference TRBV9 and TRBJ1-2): DSGVTQTPKHLITATGQRVTLRCSPRSGDLSVYWYQQSLDQGLQFLIQYYNGEERAKGNILERFSAQQFPDLHSELNLSSLELGDSALYFCASSARDGYTFGSGTRLTVV.

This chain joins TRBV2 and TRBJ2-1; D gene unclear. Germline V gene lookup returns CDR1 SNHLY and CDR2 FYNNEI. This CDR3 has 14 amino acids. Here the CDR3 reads CASYGKNSYNEQFF. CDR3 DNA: TGTGCATCTTATGGGAAGAACTCCTACAATGAGCAGTTCTTC.

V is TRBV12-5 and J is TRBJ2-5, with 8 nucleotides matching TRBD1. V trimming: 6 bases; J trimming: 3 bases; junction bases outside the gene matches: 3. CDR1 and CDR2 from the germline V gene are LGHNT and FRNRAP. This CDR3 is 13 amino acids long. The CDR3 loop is CASGSDREETQYF. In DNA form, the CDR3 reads TGTGCTAGTGGATCGGACAGGGAAGAGACCCAGTACTTC.

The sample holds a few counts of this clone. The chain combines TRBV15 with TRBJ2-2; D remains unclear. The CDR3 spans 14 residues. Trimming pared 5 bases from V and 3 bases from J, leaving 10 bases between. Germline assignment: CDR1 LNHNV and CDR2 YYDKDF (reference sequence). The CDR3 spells CATSLAWHTGELFF. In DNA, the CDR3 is TGTGCCACCAGCCTCGCTTGGCACACCGGGGAGCTGTTTTTT.